The 3 T cell receptor beta chains presented below share a single source sample, sequenced in a study of blood T cell repertoires in COVID-19. Method: immunoSEQ multiplex PCR; TCRdb's copy keeps in-frame clones and lacks some. This sample yields hundreds of thousands of clones, of which 75% to 90% are seen a single time; around 9.1% belongs to the top ten. Input material: peripheral blood. The receptor set was obtained from a human donor in a cohort sampled during active COVID-19.

The rearrangement links TRBV4-2 to TRBJ2-2; 7 bases align to TRBD2. In germline, CDR1 is LGHNA, CDR2 YNFKEQ. Unmatched junction bases numbered 7, after V lost 0 bases and J lost 6 bases. The CDR3 contains 16 residues. The DNA for the CDR3 is TGTGCCAGCAGCCAAGACCGGGACTACATCTCCGGGGAGCTGTTTTTT. Its translation: CASSQDRDYISGELFF.

The gene calls are TRBV5-6 and TRBJ1-2, with TRBD1 as a possible D gene (5 bases). The CDR3 is made up of 16 amino acids. CDR1 is SGHDT and CDR2 is YYEEEE in the germline V gene. V lost 1 base to trimming and J lost 4 bases, with 17 bases between them. The CDR3 sequence: CASSLPPWEGPYGYTF. CDR3 nucleotide sequence: TGTGCCAGCAGCTTGCCGCCGTGGGAGGGACCCTATGGCTACACCTTC.

Notes on this clone: A much bigger clone sits one base away, suggesting this may be a read error. The rearrangement joins TRBV28 to TRBJ1-1; TRBD1 matches 7 bases. The CDR3 extends over 14 amino acids. With V trimmed by 3 bases and J by 4 bases, 5 bases remained unmatched. CDR1 is MDHEN, CDR2 SYDVKM, per germline. The CDR3 DNA sequence: TGTGCCAGCAGTTTGGGACAGAAGAGCACTGAAGCTTTCTTT. Amino acids: CASSLGQKSTEAFF.